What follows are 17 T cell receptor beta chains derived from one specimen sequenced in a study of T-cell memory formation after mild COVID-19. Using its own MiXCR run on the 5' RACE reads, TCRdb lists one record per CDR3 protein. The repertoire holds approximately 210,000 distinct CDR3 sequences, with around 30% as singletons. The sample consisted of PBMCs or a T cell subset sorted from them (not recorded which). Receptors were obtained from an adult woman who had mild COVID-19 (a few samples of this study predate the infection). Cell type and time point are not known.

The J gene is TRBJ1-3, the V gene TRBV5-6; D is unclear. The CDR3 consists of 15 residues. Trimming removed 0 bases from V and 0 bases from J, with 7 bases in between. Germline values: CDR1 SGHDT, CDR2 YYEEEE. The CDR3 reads CASSLVGDSGNTIYF. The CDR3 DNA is TGTGCCAGCAGCTTGGTAGGAGACTCTGGAAACACCATATATTTT.

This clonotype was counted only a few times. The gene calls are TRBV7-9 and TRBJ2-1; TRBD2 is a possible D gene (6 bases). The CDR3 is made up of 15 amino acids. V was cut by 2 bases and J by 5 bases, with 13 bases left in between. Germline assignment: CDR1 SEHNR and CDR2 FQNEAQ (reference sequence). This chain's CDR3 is CASSLPRENHNEQFF. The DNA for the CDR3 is TGTGCCAGCAGCTTACCCCGGGAGAACCACAATGAGCAGTTCTTC. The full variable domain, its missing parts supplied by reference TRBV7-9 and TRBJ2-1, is DTGVSQNPRHKITKRGQNVTFRCDPISEHNRLYWYRQTLGQGPEFLTYFQNEAQLEKSRLLSDRFSAERPKGSFSTLEIQRTEQGDSAMYLCASSLPRENHNEQFFGPGTRLTVL.

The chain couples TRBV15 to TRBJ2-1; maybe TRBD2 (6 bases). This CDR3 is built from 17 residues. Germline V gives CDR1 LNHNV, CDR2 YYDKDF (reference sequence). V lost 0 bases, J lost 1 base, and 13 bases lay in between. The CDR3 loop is CATSRDGGLRSYNEQFF. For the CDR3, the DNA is TGTGCCACCAGCAGAGATGGGGGACTCCGATCCTACAATGAGCAGTTCTTC. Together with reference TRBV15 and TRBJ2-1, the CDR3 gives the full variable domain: DAMVIQNPRYQVTQFGKPVTLSCSQTLNHNVMYWYQQKSSQAPKLLFHYYDKDFNNEADTPDNFQSRRPNTSFCFLDIRSPGLGDTAMYLCATSRDGGLRSYNEQFFGPGTRLTVL.

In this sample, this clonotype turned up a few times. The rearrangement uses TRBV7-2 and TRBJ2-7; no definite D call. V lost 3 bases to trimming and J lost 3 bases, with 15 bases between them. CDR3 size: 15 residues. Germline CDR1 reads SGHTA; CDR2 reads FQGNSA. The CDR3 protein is CASSFKQYPVYEQYF. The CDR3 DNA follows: TGTGCCAGCAGCTTCAAACAGTACCCCGTCTACGAGCAGTACTTC.

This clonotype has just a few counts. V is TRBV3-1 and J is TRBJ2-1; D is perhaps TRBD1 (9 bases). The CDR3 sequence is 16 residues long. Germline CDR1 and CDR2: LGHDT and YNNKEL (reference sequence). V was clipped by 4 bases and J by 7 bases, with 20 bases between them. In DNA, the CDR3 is TGTGCCAGCAGCCCCGCGGGGGGACAGGGTAGAAATGAGCAGTTCTTC. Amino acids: CASSPAGGQGRNEQFF.

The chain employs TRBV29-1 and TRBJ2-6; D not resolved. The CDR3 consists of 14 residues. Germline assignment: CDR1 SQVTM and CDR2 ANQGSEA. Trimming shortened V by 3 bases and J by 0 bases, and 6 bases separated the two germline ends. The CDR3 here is CSVDTSSGANVLTF. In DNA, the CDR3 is TGCAGCGTTGACACAAGCTCTGGGGCCAACGTCCTGACTTTC.

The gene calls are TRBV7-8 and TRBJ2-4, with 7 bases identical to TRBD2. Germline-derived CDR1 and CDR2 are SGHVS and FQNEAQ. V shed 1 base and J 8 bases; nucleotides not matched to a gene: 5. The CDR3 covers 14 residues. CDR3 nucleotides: TGTGCCAGCAGCTTAGAGGCGGGAGAGGACATTCAGTACTTC. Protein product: CASSLEAGEDIQYF.

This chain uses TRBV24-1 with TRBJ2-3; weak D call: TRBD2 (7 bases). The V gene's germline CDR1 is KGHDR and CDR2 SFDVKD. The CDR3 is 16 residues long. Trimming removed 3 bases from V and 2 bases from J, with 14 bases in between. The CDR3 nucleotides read TGTGCCACCAGTGATCCCCGAGGGGGGGCCACAGATACGCAGTATTTT. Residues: CATSDPRGGATDTQYF.

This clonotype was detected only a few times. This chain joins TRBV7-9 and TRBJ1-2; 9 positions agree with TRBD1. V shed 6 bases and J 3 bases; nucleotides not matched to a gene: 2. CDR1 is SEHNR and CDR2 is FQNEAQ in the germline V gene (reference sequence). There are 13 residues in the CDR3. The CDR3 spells CASSGQGHYGYTF. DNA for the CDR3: TGTGCCAGCAGTGGACAGGGGCACTATGGCTACACCTTC.

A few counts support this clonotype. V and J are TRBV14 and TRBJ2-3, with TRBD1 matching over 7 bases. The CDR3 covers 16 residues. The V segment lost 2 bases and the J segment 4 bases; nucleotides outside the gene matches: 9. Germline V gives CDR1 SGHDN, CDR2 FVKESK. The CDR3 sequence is CASSQIRDSEADTQYF. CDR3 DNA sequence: TGTGCCAGCAGCCAAATTCGGGACAGTGAGGCAGATACGCAGTATTTT.

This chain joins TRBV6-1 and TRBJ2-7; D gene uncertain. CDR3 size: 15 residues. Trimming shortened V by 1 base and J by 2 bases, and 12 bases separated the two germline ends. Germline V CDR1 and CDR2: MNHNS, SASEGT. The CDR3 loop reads CASSEGFSAPYEQYF. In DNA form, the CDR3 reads TGTGCCAGCAGTGAAGGATTCAGCGCCCCCTACGAGCAGTACTTC.

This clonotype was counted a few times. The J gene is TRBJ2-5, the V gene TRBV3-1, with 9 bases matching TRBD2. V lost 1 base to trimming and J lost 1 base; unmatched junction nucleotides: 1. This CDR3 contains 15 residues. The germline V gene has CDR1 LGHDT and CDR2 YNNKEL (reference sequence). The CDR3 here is CASSQGGGGQETQYF. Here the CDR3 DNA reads TGTGCCAGCAGCCAAGGCGGGGGGGGCCAAGAGACCCAGTACTTC.

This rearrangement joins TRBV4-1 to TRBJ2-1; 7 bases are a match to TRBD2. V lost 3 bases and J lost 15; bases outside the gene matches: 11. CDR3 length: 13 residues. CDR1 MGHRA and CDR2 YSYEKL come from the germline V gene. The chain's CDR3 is CASSQPTSQFTFF. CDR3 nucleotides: TGCGCCAGCAGCCAGCCGACTAGCCAGTTTACGTTCTTC.

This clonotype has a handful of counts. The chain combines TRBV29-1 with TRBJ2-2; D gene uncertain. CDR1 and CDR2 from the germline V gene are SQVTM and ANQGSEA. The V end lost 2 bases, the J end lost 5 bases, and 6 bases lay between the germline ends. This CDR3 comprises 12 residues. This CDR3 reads CSVERWTGELFF. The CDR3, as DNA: TGCAGCGTTGAACGGTGGACCGGGGAGCTGTTTTTT.

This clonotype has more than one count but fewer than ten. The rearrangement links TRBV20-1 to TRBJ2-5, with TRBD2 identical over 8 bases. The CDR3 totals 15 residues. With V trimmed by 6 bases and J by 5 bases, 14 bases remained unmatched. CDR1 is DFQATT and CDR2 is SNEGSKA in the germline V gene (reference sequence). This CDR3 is CSASALTGGPETQYF. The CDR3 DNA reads TGCAGTGCGTCTGCCCTGACGGGAGGGCCCGAGACCCAGTACTTC.

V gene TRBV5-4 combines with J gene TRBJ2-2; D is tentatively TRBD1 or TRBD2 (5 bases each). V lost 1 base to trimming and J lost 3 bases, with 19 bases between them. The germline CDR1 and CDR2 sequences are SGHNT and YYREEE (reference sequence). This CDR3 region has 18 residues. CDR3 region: CASSLLGRGYLDTGELFF. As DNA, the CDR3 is TGTGCCAGCAGCTTGTTGGGACGGGGCTACTTAGACACCGGGGAGCTGTTTTTT.

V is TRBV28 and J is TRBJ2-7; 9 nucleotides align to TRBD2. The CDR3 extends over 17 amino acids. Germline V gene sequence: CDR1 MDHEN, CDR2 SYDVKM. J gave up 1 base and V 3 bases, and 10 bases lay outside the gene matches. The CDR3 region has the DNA TGTGCCAGCAGTTTTGGTGCGGGAGGGCCGGGATCCTACGAGCAGTACTTC. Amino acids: CASSFGAGGPGSYEQYF.